This is a list of T cell receptor beta chains from one sample in a study of OX40 agonist ivuxolimab in advanced cancers. Libraries were prepared by immunoSEQ multiplex PCR; TCRdb keeps only in-frame clonotypes and omits some of them. The sample contains approximately 50,000 clones, 84% of which appear only once. Here the sequenced sample was CD4+ or CD8+ T cells sorted from blood, taken in a trial of the OX40 agonist ivuxolimab. The receptors here all came from an adult with an advanced solid tumor such as melanoma, head and neck, liver or kidney cancer. CDR3s include the opening cysteine and the closing phenylalanine or tryptophan. A D gene is named only where the DNA matches it firmly. Size is omitted from some rows. Given values are once, few, many or a class for expanded clones.

clone size	D gene	V gene	J gene	CDR3 protein
-	TRBD2	TRBV7-8	TRBJ2-1	CASSLALAGGNYNEQFF
-	TRBD1	TRBV19	TRBJ1-2	CASSSTGTGVGGYTF
-	-	TRBV7-3	TRBJ2-3	CASSLHPTDTQYF
once	-	TRBV19	TRBJ1-1	CASGRKVGTEAFF
-	-	TRBV19	TRBJ2-7	CASSITSGREQYF
few	-	TRBV7-2	TRBJ1-6	CASSWTAGDSYNSPLHF
-	-	TRBV27	TRBJ1-2	CASSFFLGDGYTF
-	TRBD1	TRBV30	TRBJ1-5	CAWDDRGRGQPQHF
-	-	TRBV27	TRBJ1-2	CASRGKENYGYTF
-	-	TRBV7-2	TRBJ2-5	CASSPGPNQETQYF
-	-	TRBV7-8	TRBJ1-6	CASSLRGPNNSPLHF
-	TRBD1	TRBV2	TRBJ1-1	CASSEGHRGVPEAFF
-	-	TRBV12-1	TRBJ1-1	CASSGQRRLNTEAFF
once	-	TRBV7-9	TRBJ2-5	CALGLAEETQYF
few	-	TRBV19	TRBJ2-6	CASRSGSGANVLTF
-	TRBD2	TRBV6-1	TRBJ2-5	CASSASGGRETQYF
-	-	TRBV28	TRBJ1-2	CASSLAGGGGYTF
-	-	TRBV2	TRBJ1-2	CASSSGPLRTLAYGYTF
-	-	TRBV7-3	TRBJ2-5	CASSLRGVQETQYF
once	-	TRBV11-1	TRBJ2-7	CASSSPGQGTYEQYF
once	TRBD1	TRBV28	TRBJ2-1	CASKQGRNEQFF
-	TRBD1	TRBV10-3	TRBJ1-3	CAISASEGAFSGNTIYF
-	-	TRBV6-5	TRBJ2-1	CASSPRPNEQFF
few	TRBD2	TRBV14	TRBJ2-5	CASSPQLAGTFQETQYF
few	-	TRBV6-6	TRBJ1-5	CASRPQGLQPQHF
-	TRBD1	TRBV18	TRBJ1-2	CASSLAGGNYGYTF
-	TRBD1	TRBV7-9	TRBJ1-4	CASSFFGTGTNEKLFF
once	-	TRBV5-5	TRBJ1-1	CASRSGLGRGTEAFF
-	-	TRBV29-1	TRBJ2-4	CSVVAYFPKNIQYF
-	-	TRBV7-9	TRBJ2-7	CASSLEMSEQYF
-	-	TRBV5-4	TRBJ1-5	CASSPDVDQPQHF
-	-	TRBV6-1	TRBJ1-6	CASSWGTRNSPLHF
-	-	TRBV10-2	TRBJ1-5	CASSESISNQPQHF
-	-	TRBV4-1	TRBJ2-1	CASSHNQPGVSYNEQFF
-	TRBD2	TRBV28	TRBJ2-3	CASSFTRGGGRLTDTQYF
-	-	TRBV30	TRBJ2-3	CARRPGPTDTQYF
-	-	TRBV9	TRBJ1-5	CASSASGGGNQPQHF
-	-	TRBV4-1	TRBJ2-1	CASSQDITGPPREQFF
-	TRBD2	TRBV12-5	TRBJ2-1	CASGPSLLAGGLNEQFF
-	-	TRBV4-2	TRBJ2-5	CASSQDIVPSSETQYF
-	-	TRBV4-1	TRBJ2-1	CASSQDRVQSYNEQFF
-	TRBD2	TRBV11-2	TRBJ2-7	CASSLVAGWEAYEQYF
-	-	TRBV4-2	TRBJ2-7	CASSQDRSGGDYEQYF
-	-	TRBV11-2	TRBJ2-7	CASRSPSAYYEQYF
-	TRBD2	TRBV28	TRBJ2-7	CASSSRLAGESYEQYF
-	-	TRBV11-2	TRBJ1-6	CASSLDWSGTNSPLHF
-	TRBD1	TRBV6-1	TRBJ1-5	CASNPGQGYQPQHF
-	-	TRBV21-1	TRBJ1-1	CASSTIPRGLNTEAFF
-	TRBD1	TRBV19	TRBJ1-4	CASSIGQGNEKLFF
-	-	TRBV6-1	TRBJ1-1	CASNPGQGNTEAFF
-	TRBD1	TRBV6-1	TRBJ2-3	CASSGRDRPTDTQYF
-	TRBD2	TRBV9	TRBJ2-6	CASSVLGGSSGANVLTF
-	-	TRBV7-2	TRBJ2-7	CASSLRVSYEQYF
-	-	TRBV5-4	TRBJ2-1	CASSLARSSGANEQFF
-	-	TRBV6-5	TRBJ1-2	CASSYPGRNYGYTF
-	-	TRBV4-2	TRBJ2-7	CASSQDSDLTYEQYF
-	TRBD1	TRBV18	TRBJ1-3	CASSSSTGGDGNTIYF
-	TRBD1	TRBV18	TRBJ1-5	CASSPSRDRNQPQHF
-	-	TRBV10-3	TRBJ1-4	CATWAGVEKLFF
-	-	TRBV5-1	TRBJ1-1	CASSGANTNTEAFF